This T cell receptor beta chain was captured in a study of shared clonotypes between healthy human individuals. Overall study context: Each donor's CD8 memory used one plate, CD8 naive two, each CD4 subset three. Study observations and caveats: A small donor pool kept down the genetic and exposure-history diversity that was represented.

Every donor was a Caucasian adult from Nashville, Tennessee. CD45RO+ cells were combined with CCR7-negative CD45RA+ TemRA cells to form CD8 memory. Unmatched junction bases numbered 7, after V lost 2 bases and J lost 1 base. CDR1 is KGHSH and CDR2 is LQKENI in the germline V gene. This CDR3 has 17 residues. This clone has a count of ten or more. Its antigen is currently unknown. Sequencing was performed with immunoSEQ multiplex PCR; in TCRdb, only in-frame clones are kept and a portion is missing. Seen here are more than 550,000 clones, 90% observed once, and the top ten hold 34%. Sequences were obtained from memory CD8+ T cells from PBMCs. Subset in this sample: CD45RO+ cells pooled with CCR7-negative TemRA cells. This TCR was sampled from a man aged 18 to 35 in good health. Some clones in this sample may be carry-over from other donors' samples. J is TRBJ2-1 and V is TRBV18; 8 nucleotides line up with TRBD2. This chain's CDR3 is CASSPRVAGTSYNEQFF. CDR3 nucleotides: TGTGCCAGCTCACCAAGGGTAGCGGGAACTTCCTACAATGAGCAGTTCTTC. The full variable domain, its missing parts supplied by reference TRBV18 and TRBJ2-1, is NAGVMQNPRHLVRRRGQEARLRCSPMKGHSHVYWYRQLPEEGLKFMVYLQKENIIDESGMPKERFSAEFPKEGPSILRIQQVVRGDSAAYFCASSPRVAGTSYNEQFFGPGTRLTVL.